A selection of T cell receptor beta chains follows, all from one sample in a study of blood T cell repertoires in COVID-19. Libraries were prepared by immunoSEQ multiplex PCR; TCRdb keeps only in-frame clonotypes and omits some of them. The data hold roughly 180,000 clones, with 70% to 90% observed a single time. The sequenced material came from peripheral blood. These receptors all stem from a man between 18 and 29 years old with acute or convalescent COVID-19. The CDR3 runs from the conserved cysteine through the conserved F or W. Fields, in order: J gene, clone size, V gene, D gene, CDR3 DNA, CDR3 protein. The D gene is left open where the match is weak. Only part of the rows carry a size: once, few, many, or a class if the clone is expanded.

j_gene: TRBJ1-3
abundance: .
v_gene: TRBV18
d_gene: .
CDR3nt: TGTGCCAGCTCACGCACCCCGGGACACCAGAGCTCTGGAAACACCATATATTTT
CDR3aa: CASSRTPGHQSSGNTIYF

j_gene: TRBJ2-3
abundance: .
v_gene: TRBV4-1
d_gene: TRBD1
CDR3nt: TGCGCCAGCAGCCAGTTACAGGGGACAGATACGCAGTATTTT
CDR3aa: CASSQLQGTDTQYF

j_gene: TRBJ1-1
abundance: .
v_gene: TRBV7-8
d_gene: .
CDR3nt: TGTGCCAGCAGCTACGCCTCTGGGGAGACTGAAGCTTTCTTT
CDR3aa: CASSYASGETEAFF

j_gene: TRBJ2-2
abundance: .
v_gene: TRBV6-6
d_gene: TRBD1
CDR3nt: TGTGCCAGCACGCACAGGGGCACCGGGGAGCTGTTTTTT
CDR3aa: CASTHRGTGELFF

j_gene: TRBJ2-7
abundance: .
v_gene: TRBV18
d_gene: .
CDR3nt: TGTGCCAGCTCATTATCCCCGGACACGGGCCACGAGCAGTACTTC
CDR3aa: CASSLSPDTGHEQYF

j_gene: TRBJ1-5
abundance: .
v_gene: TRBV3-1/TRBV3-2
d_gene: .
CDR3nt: TGTGCCAGCAGCCAAGGCAGGCGGGGCGTGCAGCCCCAGCATTTT
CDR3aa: CASSQGRRGVQPQHF

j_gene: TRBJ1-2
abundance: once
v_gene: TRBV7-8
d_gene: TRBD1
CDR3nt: TGTGCCAGCAGCTCACAGGGGGCAGCTAACTATGGCTACACCTTC
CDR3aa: CASSSQGAANYGYTF

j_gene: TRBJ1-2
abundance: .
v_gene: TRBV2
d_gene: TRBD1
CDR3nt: TGTGCCAGCAAAAAACAGGGGGCGGGTGGCTACACCTTC
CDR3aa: CASKKQGAGGYTF

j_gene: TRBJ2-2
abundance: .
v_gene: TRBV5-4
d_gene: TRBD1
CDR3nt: TGTGCCAGCAGCCTAAGGACAGGGGGAACCGGGGAGCTGTTTTTT
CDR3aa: CASSLRTGGTGELFF

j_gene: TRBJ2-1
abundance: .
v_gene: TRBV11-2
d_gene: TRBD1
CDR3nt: TGTGCCAGCAGCTTAGGGACAGGGTCACAGTTCTTC
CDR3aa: CASSLGTGSQFF

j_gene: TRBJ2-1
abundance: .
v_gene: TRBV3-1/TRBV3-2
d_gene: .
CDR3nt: TGTGCCAGCAGCTGGGACACCAGCTCCTACAATGAGCAGTTCTTC
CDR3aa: CASSWDTSSYNEQFF

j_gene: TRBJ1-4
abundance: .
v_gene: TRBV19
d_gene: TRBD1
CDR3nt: TGTGCCAGTAGCCGCGAGGGACAGGTTTACGATGAAAAACTGTTTTTT
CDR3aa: CASSREGQVYDEKLFF

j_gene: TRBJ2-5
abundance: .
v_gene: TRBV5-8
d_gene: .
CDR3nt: TGTGCCAGCAGCTTGGGGACTGAAGAGACCCAGTACTTC
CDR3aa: CASSLGTEETQYF

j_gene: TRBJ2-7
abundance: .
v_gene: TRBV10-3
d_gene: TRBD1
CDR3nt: TGTGCCATCAGTGGGGGACAGGGAGTGAACTACGAGCAGTACTTC
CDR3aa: CAISGGQGVNYEQYF

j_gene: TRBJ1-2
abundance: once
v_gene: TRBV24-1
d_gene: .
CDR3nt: TGTGCCACCAGTGACGGCGGGTATGGCTACACCTTC
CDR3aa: CATSDGGYGYTF

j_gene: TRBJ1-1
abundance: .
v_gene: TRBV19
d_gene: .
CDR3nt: TGTGCCAGTAGTATCCTGGCGGTTAACACTGAAGCTTTCTTT
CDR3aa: CASSILAVNTEAFF

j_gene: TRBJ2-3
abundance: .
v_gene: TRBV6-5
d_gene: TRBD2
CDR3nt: TGTGCCAGCAGTTTGATAGCGGGGGGGACAGATACGCAGTATTTT
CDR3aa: CASSLIAGGTDTQYF

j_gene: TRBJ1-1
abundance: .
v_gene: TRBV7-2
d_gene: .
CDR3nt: TGTGCCAGCAGCCCTACCCCGGGACACGGGTCCACTGAAGCTTTCTTT
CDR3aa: CASSPTPGHGSTEAFF

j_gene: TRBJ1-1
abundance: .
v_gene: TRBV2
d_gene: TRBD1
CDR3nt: TGTGCCAGCAGTTCGACAGGGAGGATCACTGAAGCTTTCTTT
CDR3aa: CASSSTGRITEAFF

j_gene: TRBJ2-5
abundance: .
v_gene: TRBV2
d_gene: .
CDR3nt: TGTGCCAGCAGTGAAGCGCGGGCCGCGTTTCAGTACTTC
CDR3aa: CASSEARAAFQYF

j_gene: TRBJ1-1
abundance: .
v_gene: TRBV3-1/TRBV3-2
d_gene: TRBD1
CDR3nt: TGTGCCAGCAGCCAAGGTCGGACAGGGTGGACTGAAGCTTTCTTT
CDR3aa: CASSQGRTGWTEAFF

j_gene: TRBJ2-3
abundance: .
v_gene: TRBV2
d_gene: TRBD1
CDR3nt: TGTGCCAGCAGTACAAAGGGGGCCCGCCCAGATACGCAGTATTTT
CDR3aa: CASSTKGARPDTQYF

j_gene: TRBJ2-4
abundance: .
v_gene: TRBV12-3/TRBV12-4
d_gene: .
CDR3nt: TGTGCCAGCACCGTGACTAGAAACATTCAGTACTTC
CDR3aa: CASTVTRNIQYF

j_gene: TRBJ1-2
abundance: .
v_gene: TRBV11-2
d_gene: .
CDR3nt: TGTGCCAGCAGCAAAGGAGGGAGCAGCAATGGCTACACCTTC
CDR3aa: CASSKGGSSNGYTF

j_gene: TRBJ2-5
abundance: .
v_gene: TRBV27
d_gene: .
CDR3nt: TGTGCCAGCAGTTGGGTGGGCGGGCAAGAGACCCAGTACTTC
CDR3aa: CASSWVGGQETQYF

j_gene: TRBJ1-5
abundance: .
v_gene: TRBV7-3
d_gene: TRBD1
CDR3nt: TGTGCCAGCAGTCGACAGGGGAATCAGGGCAATCAGCCCCAGCATTTT
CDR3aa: CASSRQGNQGNQPQHF

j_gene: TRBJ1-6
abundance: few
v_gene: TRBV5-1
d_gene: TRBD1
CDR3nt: TGCGCCAGCAGCCTGGGTACAGGGGGGAATTCACCCCTCCACTTT
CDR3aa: CASSLGTGGNSPLHF